These 13 T cell receptor beta chains came from one sample sequenced in a study of cytomegalovirus exposure and HLA in healthy donors. Primers: 60 Vbeta forward and 13 Jbeta reverse. Here immunoSEQ multiplex PCR was the method, and the copy in TCRdb shows in-frame clones only, minus some. The data show some 90,000 clones, 65% to 80% seen once. The sample taken for sequencing was PBMCs. The receptor source for this set is a female donor in good health and CMV-seropositive.

This clone was seen a handful of times. The J gene is TRBJ1-1, the V gene TRBV5-1, with D possibly TRBD1 on 5 matching bases. The CDR3 runs to 17 residues. The V end lost 0 bases, the J end lost 1 base, and 16 bases lay between the germline ends. Germline V gene sequence: CDR1 SGHRS, CDR2 YFSETQ. The CDR3 sequence: CASSLAVGVGGNTEAFF. The CDR3 DNA reads TGCGCCAGCAGCTTGGCCGTAGGGGTGGGGGGGAACACTGAAGCTTTCTTT.

The rearrangement joins TRBV6-1 to TRBJ1-4; TRBD1 is a possible D gene (5 bases). The V gene's germline CDR1 is MNHNS and CDR2 SASEGT. The V gene lost 3 bases and the J gene lost 0 bases, with 11 bases spanning the gap. The CDR3 has 16 residues. CDR3 DNA: TGTGCCAGCAGTGACAGACAGAGACCAACTAATGAAAAACTGTTTTTT. As protein: CASSDRQRPTNEKLFF.

The chain uses TRBV4-3 and TRBJ1-2; TRBD1 aligns across 8 bases. Unmatched junction bases numbered 10, after V lost 0 bases and J lost 7 bases. The CDR3 length is 16 residues. Germline V gene sequence: CDR1 LGHNA, CDR2 YSLEER. CDR3 bases: TGCGCCAGCAGCCAAGATCTGGCAGGGGGCTATGGTGGCTACACCTTC. Encoded protein: CASSQDLAGGYGGYTF.

The CDR3 DNA reads as TGTGCCAGCACCCAGGGGTCTATCGATGGCTACACCTTC. Translation: CASTQGSIDGYTF. J is TRBJ1-2 and V is TRBV28, with TRBD1 as a possible D gene (6 bases). The V gene's germline CDR1 is MDHEN and CDR2 SYDVKM. Between the trimmed V and J ends, which lost 7 bases and 6 bases, there was a span of 15 bases. The CDR3 runs to 13 residues.

The chain carries TRBV7-2 and TRBJ2-7, with TRBD2 identical over 7 bases. V lost 4 bases and J lost 4; bases outside the gene matches: 10. The CDR3 is 15 amino acids. Germline values: CDR1 SGHTA, CDR2 FQGNSA. CDR3 sequence reads: CASSYSFGGGYEQYF. As DNA, the CDR3 is TGTGCCAGCAGCTACAGCTTTGGGGGGGGATACGAGCAGTACTTC.

The chain couples TRBV7-2 to TRBJ2-2, with 7 bases identical to TRBD1. The CDR3 has 15 amino acids. Unmatched junction bases numbered 8, after V lost 5 bases and J lost 5 bases. CDR1 is SGHTA and CDR2 is FQGNSA in the germline V gene. CDR3 protein: CASSLDRVETGELFF. The CDR3, as DNA: TGTGCCAGCAGCCTCGACAGGGTAGAAACCGGGGAGCTGTTTTTT.

The chain combines TRBV30 with TRBJ1-2; 8 bases line up with TRBD1. V trimming: 0 bases; J trimming: 7 bases; junction bases outside the gene matches: 7. The CDR3 length is 14 residues. Germline assignment: CDR1 GTSNPN and CDR2 SVGIG (reference sequence). The CDR3 protein is CAWSVNRGQGGYTF. CDR3 in DNA: TGTGCCTGGAGTGTAAATAGAGGACAGGGTGGCTACACCTTC.

The gene calls are TRBV13 and TRBJ2-1; no reliable D call. The CDR3 spans 13 residues. The germline gives CDR1 PRHDT, CDR2 FYEKMQ (reference sequence). V lost 5 bases to trimming and J lost 6 bases, with 11 bases between them. CDR3 in amino acids: CASSQAAFNEQFF. For the CDR3, the DNA is TGTGCCAGCAGCCAGGCTGCGTTCAATGAGCAGTTCTTC. Using reference TRBV13 and TRBJ2-1 for the parts outside the CDR3, the full variable domain is AAGVIQSPRHLIKEKRETATLKCYPIPRHDTVYWYQQGPGQDPQFLISFYEKMQSDKGSIPDRFSAQQFSDYHSELNMSSLELGDSALYFCASSQAAFNEQFFGPGTRLTVL.

This clone was recorded a few times. The chain joins TRBV7-9 to TRBJ1-2, with TRBD1 matching 10 bases. The CDR3 contains 14 residues. V trimming: 1 base; J trimming: 6 bases; junction bases outside the gene matches: 2. Germline CDR1 and CDR2: SEHNR and FQNEAQ (reference sequence). CDR3 nucleotide sequence: TGTGCCAGCAGCTTAGGAGGACAGGGGGATGGCTACACCTTC. It yields the protein CASSLGGQGDGYTF. Full variable domain (missing parts from reference TRBV7-9 and TRBJ1-2): DTGVSQNPRHKITKRGQNVTFRCDPISEHNRLYWYRQTLGQGPEFLTYFQNEAQLEKSRLLSDRFSAERPKGSFSTLEIQRTEQGDSAMYLCASSLGGQGDGYTFGSGTRLTVV.

This clone has a single count. The rearrangement links TRBV5-1 to TRBJ2-5; 8 bases agree with TRBD2. The DNA end favors TRBJ2-7, so the J call may be wrong. Looked up from germline, CDR1 is SGHRS and CDR2 is YFSETQ. CDR3 size: 11 residues. The CDR3 DNA reads as TGCGCCAGCAGGCGGGGGGACGAGCAGTACTTC. This codes for CASRRGDEQYF.

The rearrangement joins TRBV29-1 to TRBJ1-1, with 10 bases aligning to TRBD1. Germline CDR1 SQVTM, CDR2 ANQGSEA. The J segment lost 4 bases and the V segment lost 6 bases, leaving 8 bases of the junction unmatched. There are 14 residues in the CDR3. CDR3 amino acids: CSVTGGARVTEAFF. The DNA of the CDR3 is TGCAGCGTGACAGGGGGCGCGAGGGTCACTGAAGCTTTCTTT. The whole variable domain, remainder taken from reference TRBV29-1 and TRBJ1-1, is SAVISQKPSRDICQRGTSLTIQCQVDSQVTMMFWYRQQPGQSLTLIATANQGSEATYESGFVIDKFPISRPNLTFSTLTVSNMSPEDSSIYLCSVTGGARVTEAFFGQGTRLTVV.

The chain links TRBV25-1 to TRBJ2-7; D is undetermined. V lost 2 bases to trimming and J lost 2 bases, with 4 bases between them. The germline gives CDR1 MGHDK, CDR2 SYGVNS. The CDR3 has 12 residues. CDR3 nucleotide sequence: TGTGCCAGCAGTGAAGGAGCCTACGAGCAGTACTTC. Its protein is CASSEGAYEQYF.

This clone was detected only once. The V call is TRBV7-2, the J call TRBJ1-6; TRBD1 agrees at 7 bases. Looked up from germline, CDR1 is SGHTA and CDR2 is FQGNSA. This CDR3 comprises 18 residues. V shed 5 bases and J 6 bases; nucleotides not matched to a gene: 16. The CDR3 DNA sequence: TGTGCCAGCAGCCTCTTGGACAGGTCCCTTGCTCGTAATTCACCCCTCCACTTT. Translated, it gives CASSLLDRSLARNSPLHF. Full variable domain (outside the CDR3, taken from reference TRBV7-2 and TRBJ1-6): GAGVSQSPSNKVTEKGKDVELRCDPISGHTALYWYRQSLGQGLEFLIYFQGNSAPDKSGLPSDRFSAERTGGSVSTLTIQRTQQEDSAVYLCASSLLDRSLARNSPLHFGNGTRLTVT.